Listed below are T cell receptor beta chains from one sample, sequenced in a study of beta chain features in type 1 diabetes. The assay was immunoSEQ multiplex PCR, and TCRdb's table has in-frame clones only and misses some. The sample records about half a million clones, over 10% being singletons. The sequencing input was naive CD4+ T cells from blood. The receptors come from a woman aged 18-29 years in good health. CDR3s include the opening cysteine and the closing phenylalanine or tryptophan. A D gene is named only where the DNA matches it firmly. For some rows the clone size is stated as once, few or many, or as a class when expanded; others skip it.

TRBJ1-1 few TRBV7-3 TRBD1 CASSLSGTENTEAFF TGTGCCAGCAGCTTATCCGGGACAGAGAACACTGAAGCTTTCTTT
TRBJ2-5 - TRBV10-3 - CAISPRGNQETQYF TGTGCCATCAGCCCCCGGGGGAATCAAGAGACCCAGTACTTC
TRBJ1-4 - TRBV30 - CAVTGPTNEKLFF TGTGCCGTTACAGGGCCAACTAATGAAAAACTGTTTTTT
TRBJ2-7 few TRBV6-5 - CASSYSNNLWYF TGTGCCAGCAGTTACTCGAACAACCTCTGGTACTTC
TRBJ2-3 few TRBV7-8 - CASSYSARTQYF TGTGCCAGCAGCTATAGCGCGAGGACGCAGTATTTT
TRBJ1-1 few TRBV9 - CASSGRLGNTEAFF TGTGCCAGCAGCGGACGACTGGGAAACACTGAAGCTTTCTTT
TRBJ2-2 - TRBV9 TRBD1 CASSADRDNFRGTGELFF TGTGCCAGCAGCGCGGACAGGGATAACTTCCGGGGGACCGGGGAGCTGTTTTTT
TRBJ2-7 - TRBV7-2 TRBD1 CASSRDRGTYEQYF TGTGCCAGCAGCCGGGACAGGGGGACTTACGAGCAGTACTTC
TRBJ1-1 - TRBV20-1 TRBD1 CSFKRDSEAFF TGCAGCTTTAAAAGGGACAGTGAAGCTTTCTTT
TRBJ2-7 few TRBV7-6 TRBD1 CASSFSPGQGSSYEQYF TGTGCCAGCAGCTTTTCACCGGGACAGGGCTCCTCCTACGAGCAGTACTTC
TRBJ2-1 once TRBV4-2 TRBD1 CASSFSGTVYNEQFF TGTGCCAGCAGTTTCTCCGGGACAGTATACAATGAGCAGTTCTTC
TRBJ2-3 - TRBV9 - CASSVGSTDTQYF TGTGCCAGCAGCGTAGGAAGCACAGATACGCAGTATTTT
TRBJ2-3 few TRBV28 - CASSLLQGGQYF TGTGCCAGCAGTTTACTACAGGGAGGGCAGTATTTT
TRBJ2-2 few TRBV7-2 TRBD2 CASSPPGLAAPGVGLFF TGTGCCAGCAGCCCACCGGGACTAGCGGCCCCGGGGGTGGGGCTGTTTTTT
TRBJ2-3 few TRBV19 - CASSRSSDTQYF TGTGCCAGTAGTCGTAGCTCCGATACGCAGTATTTT
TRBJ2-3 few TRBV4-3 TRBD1 CASSHHRDRGTDTQYF TGCGCCAGCAGCCATCACCGGGACAGGGGAACGGATACGCAGTATTTT
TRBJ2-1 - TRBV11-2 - CASRTSTYNEQFF TGTGCCAGCAGGACGAGCACCTACAATGAGCAGTTCTTC
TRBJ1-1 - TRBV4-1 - CASSQVGLNTEAFF TGCGCCAGCAGCCAAGTAGGGCTGAACACTGAAGCTTTCTTT
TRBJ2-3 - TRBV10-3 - CAISESVLLRLTDTQYF TGTGCCATCAGTGAGTCGGTACTACTACGTCTCACAGATACGCAGTATTTT
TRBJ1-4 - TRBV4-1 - CASSPRTEEKLFF TGCGCCAGCAGCCCCCGGACGGAGGAAAAACTGTTTTTT
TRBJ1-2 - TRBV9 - CASSVVARSTAYGYTF TGTGCCAGCAGCGTAGTGGCCAGGTCTACGGCGTATGGCTACACCTTC
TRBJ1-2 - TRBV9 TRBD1 CASSPSTGTYGYTF TGTGCCAGCAGCCCCTCGACAGGGACCTATGGCTACACCTTC
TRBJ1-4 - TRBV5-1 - CASNEGLNEKLFF TGCGCCAGCAACGAGGGACTTAATGAAAAACTGTTTTTT
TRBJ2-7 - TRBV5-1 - CASSLGLGYEQYF TGCGCCAGCAGCTTGGGACTAGGCTACGAGCAGTACTTC
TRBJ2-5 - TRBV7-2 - CASSSNLGQETQYF TGTGCCAGCAGCTCGAATTTGGGTCAAGAGACCCAGTACTTC
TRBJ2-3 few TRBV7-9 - CASSPGPFTDTQYF TGTGCCAGCAGCCCAGGGCCGTTCACAGATACGCAGTATTTT
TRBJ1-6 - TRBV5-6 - CASSFASRGFNSPLHF TGTGCCAGCAGCTTCGCTTCAAGGGGTTTTAATTCACCCCTCCACTTT
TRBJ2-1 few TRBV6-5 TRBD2 CASSSLAVAYNEQFF TGTGCCAGCAGTAGTCTAGCGGTAGCCTACAATGAGCAGTTCTTC
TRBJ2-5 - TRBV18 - CASSPSLAETQYF TGTGCCAGCTCACCCTCTTTGGCGGAGACCCAGTACTTC
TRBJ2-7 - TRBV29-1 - CSAGPDYEQYF TGCAGCGCAGGACCCGACTACGAGCAGTACTTC
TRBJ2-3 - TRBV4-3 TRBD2 CASSQELAGGPNTQYF TGCGCCAGCAGCCAAGAACTAGCGGGAGGGCCGAATACGCAGTATTTT
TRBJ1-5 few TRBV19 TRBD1 CASSIPTGANRQPQHF TGTGCCAGTAGTATACCCACAGGGGCTAATAGGCAGCCCCAGCATTTT
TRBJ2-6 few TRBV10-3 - CAIASGANVLTF TGTGCCATCGCGTCTGGGGCCAACGTCCTGACTTTC
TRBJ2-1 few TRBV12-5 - CASGSAAVYNEQFF TGTGCTAGTGGCTCCGCAGCGGTATACAATGAGCAGTTCTTC
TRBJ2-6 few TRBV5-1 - CASSLGPSGANVLTF TGCGCCAGCAGCTTGGGCCCATCTGGGGCCAACGTCCTGACTTTC
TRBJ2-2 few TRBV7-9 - CASSVGTGELFF TGTGCCAGCAGCGTTGGCACCGGGGAGCTGTTTTTT
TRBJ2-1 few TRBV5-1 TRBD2 CASSLGLAGVLYNEQFF TGCGCCAGCAGCCTGGGACTAGCGGGAGTGTTATACAATGAGCAGTTCTTC
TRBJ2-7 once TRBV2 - CASSDLRDAGEQYF TGTGCCAGCAGTGATCTCCGGGACGCCGGCGAGCAGTACTTC
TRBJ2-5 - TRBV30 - CAWSGQGGETQYF TGTGCCTGGAGTGGCCAGGGAGGAGAGACCCAGTACTTC
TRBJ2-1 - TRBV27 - CASSPRQRTISYNEQFF TGTGCCAGCAGTCCGCGCCAGCGAACGATATCCTACAATGAGCAGTTCTTC
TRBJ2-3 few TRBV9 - CASSVYTLGDTQYF TGTGCCAGCAGCGTATACACTCTTGGGGATACGCAGTATTTT
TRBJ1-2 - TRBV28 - CASSRDRVSGYTF TGTGCCAGCAGTAGAGACAGAGTCTCTGGCTACACCTTC
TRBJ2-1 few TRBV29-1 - CSVESQGSIGWGSYNEQFF TGCAGCGTCGAAAGTCAGGGTAGCATCGGTTGGGGCTCCTACAATGAGCAGTTCTTC
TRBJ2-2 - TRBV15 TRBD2 CATSSPGLAGVGELFF TGTGCCACCAGCTCTCCGGGACTAGCGGGAGTCGGGGAGCTGTTTTTT
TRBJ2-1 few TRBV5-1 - CASSLIRGDYNEQFF TGCGCCAGCAGCTTGATCAGGGGAGATTACAATGAGCAGTTCTTC
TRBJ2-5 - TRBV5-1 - CASSDSRQETQYF TGCGCCAGCAGCGATTCAAGACAAGAGACCCAGTACTTC
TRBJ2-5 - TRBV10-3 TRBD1 CAISVTGEETQYF TGTGCCATCAGTGTCACAGGGGAAGAGACCCAGTACTTC
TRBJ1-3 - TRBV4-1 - CASSAPGRSSGNTIYF TGCGCCAGCAGTGCTCCGGGCCGCAGCTCTGGAAACACCATATATTTT
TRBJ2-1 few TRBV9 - CASSVDRVANEQFF TGTGCCAGCAGCGTAGATCGGGTCGCCAATGAGCAGTTCTTC
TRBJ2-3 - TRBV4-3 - CASSQEWRGLTDTQYF TGCGCCAGCAGCCAAGAGTGGAGGGGGCTCACAGATACGCAGTATTTT
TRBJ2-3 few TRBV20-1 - CSARGLTQYF TGCAGTGCTAGAGGATTAACGCAGTATTTT